A selection of T cell receptor beta chains follows, all from one sample in a study of Ad26.COV2.S vaccination and SARS-CoV-2 variants. Data came from immunoSEQ multiplex PCR; TCRdb stores just in-frame clones and leaves some out. The profile covers about 180,000 clones, with roughly 85% appearing a single time and 4.5% to 7.5% taken by the ten largest. The starting material was peripheral blood, obtained after recovery from COVID-19. The receptor set was obtained from a human donor who had recovered from COVID-19. Both conserved end residues are part of each CDR3. The D gene is left open where the match is weak. Clone size is shown for a subset of rows, as once, few, many or a class of expanded clone.

CDR3nt	CDR3aa	abundance	d_gene	v_gene	j_gene
TGTGCCAGCAGCTCAGGGACGCGGGGAGAGCAGTTCTTC	CASSSGTRGEQFF	NA	NA	TRBV5-6	TRBJ2-1
TGTGCCAGCCCCCACGAGGGGCGGGAGAACGGGGAGACCCAGTACTTC	CASPHEGRENGETQYF	once	NA	TRBV21-1	TRBJ2-5
TGTGCCAGCAGCTTGGGGTCTCTTGGGAGGAACACCATATATTTT	CASSLGSLGRNTIYF	NA	NA	TRBV5-6	TRBJ1-3
TGTGCCAGCAGGTACGGGAGCTCCTATAATTCACCCCTCCACTTT	CASRYGSSYNSPLHF	NA	NA	TRBV28	TRBJ1-6
TGTGCCAGCAGCCAACACTCGGGAACAGGGAGAGAGACCCAGTACTTC	CASSQHSGTGRETQYF	NA	NA	TRBV14	TRBJ2-5
TGTGCCAGCAGCTTAGGGGGACAGGGACAAAAACCGGGATACGAGCAGTACTTC	CASSLGGQGQKPGYEQYF	NA	TRBD1	TRBV13	TRBJ2-7
TGTGCCAGCAGCTTAGTAGGGGAGGGGACCCAGCATTTT	CASSLVGEGTQHF	NA	NA	TRBV7-8	TRBJ1-5
TGTGCCAGCAGCCAAGACCTAGCGGAGTACTTC	CASSQDLAEYF	NA	TRBD2	TRBV3-1/TRBV3-2	TRBJ2-5
TGCGCCAGCCCGGGTTCTCTGGGGGCGGTATACGAGCAGTACTTC	CASPGSLGAVYEQYF	NA	NA	TRBV5-1	TRBJ2-7
TGTGCCAGCAGACCCTTGGAGGGGGCGATCACAGATACGCAGTATTTT	CASRPLEGAITDTQYF	NA	NA	TRBV5-6	TRBJ2-3
TGCGCCAGCAGCTTGGTCAGGGGACAAAACTATGGCTACACCTTC	CASSLVRGQNYGYTF	once	NA	TRBV5-1	TRBJ1-2
TGTGCCACCAGCAGAGAATCGCGAGGTGAGCAGTTCTTC	CATSRESRGEQFF	NA	NA	TRBV15	TRBJ2-1
TGTGCCAGTAAACGAGGCAGACAAGAGACCCAGTACTTC	CASKRGRQETQYF	NA	NA	TRBV19	TRBJ2-5
TGCGCCAGCAGCCAAGAATCGGCTACGCAGTATTTT	CASSQESATQYF	NA	NA	TRBV4-1	TRBJ2-3
TGTGCCAGCAGTTTAGTGGGCGCAACGAACACCGGGGAGCTGTTTTTT	CASSLVGATNTGELFF	NA	NA	TRBV27	TRBJ2-2
TGTGCCAGCAGCCAAACAGGGTCGCGCACAGATACGCAGTATTTT	CASSQTGSRTDTQYF	NA	NA	TRBV3-1/TRBV3-2	TRBJ2-3